This T cell receptor (beta chain) was retrieved from a study of glioma-infiltrating T cells after dendritic cell vaccination. This CDR3 is built from 14 residues. Germline values: CDR1 SEHNR, CDR2 FQNEAQ (reference sequence). The germline V and J ends were trimmed by 0 bases and 9 bases, with 14 bases remaining between them. The primer mix had 60 V beta and 13 J beta primers. TCRdb's table, derived via immunoSEQ multiplex PCR, lists solely in-frame clones and lacks some. The data show roughly 100,000 clones, approximately 80% seen once. Here the sequenced sample was blood, taken before dendritic cell vaccination. The chain uses TRBV7-9 and TRBJ1-1; D gene uncertain. This receptor was identified in a human donor with glioblastoma. CDR3 DNA: TGTGCCAGCAGCTTAGCCGGAGAGGAGGTGAAAGCTTTCTTT. This codes for CASSLAGEEVKAFF.